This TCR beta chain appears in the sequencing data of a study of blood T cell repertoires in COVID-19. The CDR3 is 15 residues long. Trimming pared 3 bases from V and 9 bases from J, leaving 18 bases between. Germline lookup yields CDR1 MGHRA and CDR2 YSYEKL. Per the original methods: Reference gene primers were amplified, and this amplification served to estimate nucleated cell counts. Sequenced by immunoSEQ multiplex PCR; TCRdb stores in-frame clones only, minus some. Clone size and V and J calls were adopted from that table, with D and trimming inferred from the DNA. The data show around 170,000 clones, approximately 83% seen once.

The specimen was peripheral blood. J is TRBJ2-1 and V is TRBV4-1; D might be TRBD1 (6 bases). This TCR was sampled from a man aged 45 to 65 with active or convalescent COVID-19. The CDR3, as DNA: TGCGCCAGCAGCCACTTGGGACACGAAATGATTGAGCAGTTCTTC. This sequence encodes CASSHLGHEMIEQFF.